The rows below give T cell receptor beta chains drawn from one sample of a study of blood T cell dynamics during melanoma immunotherapy. The repertoire was sequenced with immunoSEQ multiplex PCR; TCRdb's copy has only in-frame clones and lacks some. The table lists 14,000 to 15,000 clones, around 90% of them singletons. Specimen: blood, collected from a patient treated with checkpoint blockade. These receptors were obtained from a human donor with melanoma. Each CDR3 is given with its conserved first and last residue. The order of the fields is clone size, J gene, V gene, D gene, CDR3 protein, CDR3 DNA. The D gene is left open where the match is weak. Clone size is stated in some rows and not others, as once, few, many or a class when expanded.

>NA|TRBJ2-7|TRBV28|NA
CASTQGVYYEQYF
TGTGCCAGCACCCAGGGAGTTTACTACGAGCAGTACTTC
>NA|TRBJ2-1|TRBV29-1|TRBD2
CSVTQREYNEQFF
TGCAGCGTCACTCAGCGGGAGTACAATGAGCAGTTCTTC
>NA|TRBJ2-7|TRBV20-1|NA
CSAALHSEQYF
TGCAGTGCTGCTCTCCACTCCGAGCAGTACTTC
>NA|TRBJ2-2|TRBV28|TRBD2
CASSYLAGGTGVTGELFF
TGTGCCAGCAGTTACCTCGCCGGGGGGACCGGGGTGACCGGGGAGCTGTTTTTT
>NA|TRBJ2-7|TRBV27|NA
CASSSPGQISYEQYF
TGTGCCAGCAGTTCCCCCGGACAGATCTCCTACGAGCAGTACTTC
>NA|TRBJ1-3|TRBV7-2|NA
CASSPSGGGGNTIYF
TGTGCCAGCAGCCCAAGTGGGGGTGGGGGAAACACCATATATTTT
>NA|TRBJ2-1|TRBV7-2|NA
CASSLVQGDEQFF
TGTGCCAGCAGCCTGGTACAGGGTGATGAGCAGTTCTTC
>NA|TRBJ1-2|TRBV7-2|TRBD1
CASSYRQGGYGCTF
TGTGCCAGCAGCTACCGACAGGGGGGCTATGGCTGCACCTTC
>NA|TRBJ2-1|TRBV25-1|NA
CASSANHNEQFF
TGTGCCAGCAGTGCGAACCACAATGAGCAGTTCTTC
>once|TRBJ1-2|TRBV5-6|NA
CASSSEGLANYGYTF
TGTGCCAGCAGCTCTGAAGGCTTAGCTAACTATGGCTACACCTTC
>NA|TRBJ2-7|TRBV27|TRBD2
CASSPWRGDSEQYF
TGTGCCAGCAGTCCTTGGCGGGGGGATTCCGAGCAGTACTTC
>NA|TRBJ2-1|TRBV7-2|NA
CASSSNWGPSYNEQFF
TGTGCCAGCAGCTCAAATTGGGGGCCTTCCTACAATGAGCAGTTCTTC
>NA|TRBJ2-1|TRBV27|NA
CASSFRTGSSYNEQFF
TGTGCCAGCAGTTTCCGAACGGGGAGCTCCTACAATGAGCAGTTCTTC
>NA|TRBJ2-1|TRBV5-1|TRBD2
CASSLTSGSYNEQFF
TGCGCCAGCAGCCTCACTAGCGGGAGTTACAATGAGCAGTTCTTC
>NA|TRBJ2-1|TRBV4-2|NA
CASSQDRASAYNEQFF
TGTGCCAGCAGCCAAGATCGGGCTAGCGCTTACAATGAGCAGTTCTTC
>once|TRBJ2-7|TRBV7-9|TRBD2
CASSTGRAYEQYF
TGCGCCAGCAGTACCGGGAGGGCCTACGAGCAGTACTTC
>NA|TRBJ2-2|TRBV4-2|NA
CASSQDPRGVTGELFF
TGTGCCAGCAGCCAAGATCCTAGGGGCGTGACCGGGGAGCTGTTTTTT
>NA|TRBJ2-3|TRBV29-1|NA
CSVVRTDTQYF
TGCAGCGTTGTTCGCACAGATACGCAGTATTTT
>NA|TRBJ2-5|TRBV4-3|NA
CASSHTDRQETQYF
TGCGCCAGCAGCCATACCGACAGGCAAGAGACCCAGTACTTC
>NA|TRBJ2-7|TRBV6-5|NA
CASSKRGEQYF
TGTGCCAGCTCGAAGCGAGGCGAGCAGTACTTC
>NA|TRBJ1-4|TRBV7-8|NA
CASSLIANEKLFF
TGTGCCAGCAGCTTAATCGCTAATGAAAAACTGTTTTTT
>once|TRBJ2-1|TRBV2|TRBD2
CASSPPSGGPYNEQFF
TGTGCCAGCAGTCCTCCTAGCGGGGGGCCCTACAATGAGCAGTTCTTC
>once|TRBJ1-2|TRBV7-9|TRBD1
CASSPRTGGFGYTF
TGTGCCAGCAGCCCAAGGACAGGGGGCTTCGGCTACACCTTC
>NA|TRBJ2-7|TRBV28|TRBD2
CASILAGGPDPTYEQYF
TGTGCCAGCATCTTAGCGGGAGGCCCGGACCCTACCTACGAGCAGTACTTC
>NA|TRBJ2-1|TRBV30|NA
CAWSIGPYVGEQFF
TGTGCCTGGAGTATAGGACCGTACGTGGGAGAGCAGTTCTTC
>NA|TRBJ1-2|TRBV7-2|TRBD1
CASSLAGGTGTHYGYTF
TGTGCCAGCAGCTTAGCGGGGGGGACAGGGACGCACTATGGCTACACCTTC
>NA|TRBJ2-3|TRBV6-5|NA
CASSYGVTSTDTQYF
TGTGCCAGCAGTTACGGAGTTACTAGCACAGATACGCAGTATTTT
>once|TRBJ2-2|TRBV19|NA
CASSISTQNTGELFF
TGTGCCAGTAGTATATCAACACAGAACACCGGGGAGCTGTTTTTT
>NA|TRBJ1-1|TRBV6-5|TRBD1
CASSNRGPMNTEAFF
TGTGCCAGCAGTAACAGGGGGCCTATGAACACTGAAGCTTTCTTT
>NA|TRBJ2-2|TRBV12-5|NA
CASGPGTGELFF
TGTGCTAGTGGCCCAGGTACCGGGGAGCTGTTTTTT
>NA|TRBJ2-5|TRBV11-2|TRBD2
CASSPTGREETQYF
TGTGCCAGCAGCCCCACCGGGAGGGAAGAGACCCAGTACTTC
>NA|TRBJ1-1|TRBV5-1|TRBD1
CASSLVGYDRDEAFF
TGCGCCAGCAGCTTGGTGGGTTACGACAGGGACGAAGCTTTCTTT
>NA|TRBJ2-3|TRBV5-4|NA
CASSYGLPLSTDTQYF
TGTGCCAGCAGCTACGGGTTGCCGCTCAGCACAGATACGCAGTATTTT
>NA|TRBJ2-2|TRBV18|NA
CASSPLAGQAGELFF
TGTGCCAGCTCACCCCTAGCGGGACAGGCCGGGGAGCTGTTTTTT
>NA|TRBJ2-7|TRBV5-5|NA
CASSLQGSYEQYF
TGTGCCAGCAGCTTACAGGGCTCCTACGAGCAGTACTTC
>NA|TRBJ2-1|TRBV18|TRBD2
CASSLAGDVYNEQFF
TGTGCCAGCTCACTAGCGGGAGATGTCTACAATGAGCAGTTCTTC
>NA|TRBJ2-7|TRBV6-1|NA
CASSERGDRAYEQYF
TGTGCCAGCAGTGAGAGGGGGGACAGAGCCTACGAGCAGTACTTC
>NA|TRBJ2-1|TRBV13|NA
CASSPTPGPPGISSYNEQFF
TGTGCCAGCAGCCCAACACCGGGACCCCCGGGGATCAGCTCCTACAATGAGCAGTTCTTC
>NA|TRBJ2-3|TRBV5-1|NA
CASSISDTQYF
TGCGCCAGCAGCATCTCAGATACGCAGTATTTT
>NA|TRBJ2-6|TRBV27|TRBD2
CASSGLAGGVAGANVLTF
TGTGCCAGCAGTGGATTGGCGGGAGGGGTGGCTGGGGCCAACGTCCTGACTTTC
>NA|TRBJ2-5|TRBV5-1|TRBD2
CASSRTLAGGETQYF
TGCGCCAGCAGCCGTACCCTAGCGGGAGGGGAGACCCAGTACTTC
>NA|TRBJ1-5|TRBV28|TRBD1
CASSSDRGGQPQHF
TGTGCCAGCAGTTCCGACAGGGGAGGTCAGCCCCAGCATTTT
>NA|TRBJ2-7|TRBV5-4|NA
CASSLWDKGGYEQYF
TGTGCCAGCAGTCTCTGGGACAAGGGAGGGTACGAGCAGTACTTC
>NA|TRBJ1-5|TRBV28|NA
CATFGLDQPQHF
TGTGCCACCTTTGGGCTAGATCAGCCCCAGCATTTT
>NA|TRBJ2-3|TRBV19|NA
CASSPVGGLGTDTQYF
TGTGCCAGTAGCCCAGTAGGGGGATTGGGCACAGATACGCAGTATTTT
>NA|TRBJ2-7|TRBV11-2|TRBD2
CASSLGPGGQLYEQYF
TGTGCCAGCAGCTTAGGACCGGGAGGGCAGTTGTACGAGCAGTACTTC
>NA|TRBJ1-6|TRBV19|NA
CASRSAVARDNSPLHF
TGTGCCAGTAGATCGGCAGTAGCGAGAGATAATTCACCCCTCCACTTT
>NA|TRBJ1-2|TRBV7-2|NA
CASSLLNVQSTF
TGTGCCAGCAGCTTATTAAACGTGCAGTCAACCTTC
>NA|TRBJ1-4|TRBV9|NA
CASSVESTRGEKLFF
TGTGCCAGCAGCGTAGAATCGACACGGGGTGAAAAACTGTTTTTT
>NA|TRBJ1-1|TRBV7-8|TRBD1
CASSLGAGGTWTEAFF
TGTGCCAGCAGCTTAGGGGCAGGGGGCACATGGACTGAAGCTTTCTTT